The clone carrying this T cell receptor (beta chain) has just a few counts. Its antigen is currently unknown. Tregs were sorted as CD4+CD25+CD127-/low cells. TCRdb called the 5' RACE reads again in MiXCR, with one record for every CDR3 protein. The sample records several thousand distinct CDR3 sequences, under 50% being singletons. Findings and limits, study-wide: Tumor-infiltrating Treg TCR alpha and beta sequences overlapped most with tumor naive CD4+ T cells, then blood naive.

This CDR3 is 16 amino acids long. The germline CDR1 and CDR2 sequences are SGDLS and YYNGEE. V gave up 3 bases and J gave up 2 bases; unmatched junction bases: 6. This chain connects TRBV9 to TRBJ2-1; 9 bases are a match to TRBD2. This sequence originates from a female donor with breast cancer. Material for sequencing was Tregs sorted from a lymph node. CDR3 amino acids: CASSAASGAAYNEQFF. The DNA of the CDR3 is TGTGCCAGCAGCGCCGCTAGCGGGGCTGCCTACAATGAGCAGTTCTTC.